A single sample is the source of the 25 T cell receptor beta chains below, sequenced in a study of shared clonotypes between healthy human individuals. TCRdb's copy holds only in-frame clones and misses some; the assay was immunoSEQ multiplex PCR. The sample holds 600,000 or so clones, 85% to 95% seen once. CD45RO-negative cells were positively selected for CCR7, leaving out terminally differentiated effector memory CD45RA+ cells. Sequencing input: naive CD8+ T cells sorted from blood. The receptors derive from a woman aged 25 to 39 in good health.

CDR3: CASSSYDREGMHGYTF. The CDR3 DNA follows: TGTGCCAGCAGCTCCTACGACAGAGAAGGAATGCATGGCTACACCTTC. The rearrangement uses TRBV7-3 and TRBJ1-2, with TRBD1 as a possible D gene (5 bases). CDR1 and CDR2 (germline): SGHTA, FQGTGA. The CDR3 is 16 amino acids. V was clipped by 4 bases and J by 6 bases, with 21 bases between them.

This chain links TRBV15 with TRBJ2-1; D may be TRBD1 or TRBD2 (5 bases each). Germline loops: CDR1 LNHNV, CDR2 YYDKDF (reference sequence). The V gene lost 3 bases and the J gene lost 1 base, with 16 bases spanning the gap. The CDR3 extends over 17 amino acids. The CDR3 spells CATSSRGAGPSYNEQFF. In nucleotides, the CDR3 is TGTGCCACCAGCAGCCGGGGTGCAGGGCCTTCCTACAATGAGCAGTTCTTC.

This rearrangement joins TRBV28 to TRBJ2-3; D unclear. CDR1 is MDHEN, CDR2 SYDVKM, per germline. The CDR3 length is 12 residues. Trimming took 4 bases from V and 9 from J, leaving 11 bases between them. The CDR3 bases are TGTGCCAGCAGTTCCGAGTACGAGACGCAGTATTTT. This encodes CASSSEYETQYF.

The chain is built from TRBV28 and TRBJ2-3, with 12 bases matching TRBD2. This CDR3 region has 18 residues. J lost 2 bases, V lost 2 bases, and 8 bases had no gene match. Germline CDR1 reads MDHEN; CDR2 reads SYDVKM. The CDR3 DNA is TGTGCCAGCAGTTTAGGGACTAGCGGGTTAGGAGACACAGATACGCAGTATTTT. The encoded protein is CASSLGTSGLGDTDTQYF.

CDR3 sequence: CASSGLVSYEQYF. In DNA form, the CDR3 reads TGTGCCAGCAGTGGGTTAGTCTCCTACGAGCAGTACTTC. This chain links TRBV2 with TRBJ2-7; no firm D call. Between the trimmed V and J ends, which lost 4 bases and 0 bases, there was a span of 7 bases. The CDR3 is made up of 13 amino acids. Germline V gene lookup returns CDR1 SNHLY and CDR2 FYNNEI.

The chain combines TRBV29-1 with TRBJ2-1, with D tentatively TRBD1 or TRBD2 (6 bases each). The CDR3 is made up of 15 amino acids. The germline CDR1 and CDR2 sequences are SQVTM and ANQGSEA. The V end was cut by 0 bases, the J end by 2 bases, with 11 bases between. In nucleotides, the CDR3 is TGCAGCGTTGAAGATGTGGGGGGCGCCTACAATGAGCAGTTCTTC. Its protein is CSVEDVGGAYNEQFF.

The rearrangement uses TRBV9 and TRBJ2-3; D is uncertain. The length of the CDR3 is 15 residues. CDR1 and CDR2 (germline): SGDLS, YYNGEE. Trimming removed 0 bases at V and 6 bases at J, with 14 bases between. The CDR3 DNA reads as TGTGCCAGCAGCGTAGGGTACTACCTGTGGGATACGCAGTATTTT. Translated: CASSVGYYLWDTQYF.

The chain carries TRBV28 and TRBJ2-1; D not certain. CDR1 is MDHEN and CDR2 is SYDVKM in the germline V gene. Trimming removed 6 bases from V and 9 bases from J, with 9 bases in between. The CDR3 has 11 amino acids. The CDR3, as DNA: TGTGCCAGCAGGCACGGCGCTGAGCAGTTCTTC. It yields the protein CASRHGAEQFF. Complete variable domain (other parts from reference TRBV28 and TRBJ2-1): DVKVTQSSRYLVKRTGEKVFLECVQDMDHENMFWYRQDPGLGLRLIYFSYDVKMKEKGDIPEGYSVSREKKERFSLILESASTNQTSMYLCASRHGAEQFFGPGTRLTVL.

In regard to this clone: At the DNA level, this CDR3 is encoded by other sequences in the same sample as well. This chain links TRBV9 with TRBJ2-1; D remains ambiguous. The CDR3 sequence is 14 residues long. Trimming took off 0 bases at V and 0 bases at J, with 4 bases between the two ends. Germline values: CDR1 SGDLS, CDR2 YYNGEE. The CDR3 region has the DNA TGTGCCAGCAGCGTAGCGGGCTCCTACAATGAGCAGTTCTTC. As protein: CASSVAGSYNEQFF. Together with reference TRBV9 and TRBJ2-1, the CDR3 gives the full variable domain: DSGVTQTPKHLITATGQRVTLRCSPRSGDLSVYWYQQSLDQGLQFLIQYYNGEERAKGNILERFSAQQFPDLHSELNLSSLELGDSALYFCASSVAGSYNEQFFGPGTRLTVL.

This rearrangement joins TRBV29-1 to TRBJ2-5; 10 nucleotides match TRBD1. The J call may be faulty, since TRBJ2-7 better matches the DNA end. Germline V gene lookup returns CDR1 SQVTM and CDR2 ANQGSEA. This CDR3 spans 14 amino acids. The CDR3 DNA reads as TGCAGCGTGACCGGGACAGGGGCCTCCTACGAGCAGTACTTC. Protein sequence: CSVTGTGASYEQYF.

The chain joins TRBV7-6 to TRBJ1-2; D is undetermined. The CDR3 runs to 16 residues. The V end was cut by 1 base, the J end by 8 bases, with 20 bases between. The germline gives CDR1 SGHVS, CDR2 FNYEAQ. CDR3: CASSLDRTDWEVGYTF. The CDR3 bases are TGTGCCAGCAGCTTAGACCGTACGGACTGGGAGGTGGGCTACACCTTC.

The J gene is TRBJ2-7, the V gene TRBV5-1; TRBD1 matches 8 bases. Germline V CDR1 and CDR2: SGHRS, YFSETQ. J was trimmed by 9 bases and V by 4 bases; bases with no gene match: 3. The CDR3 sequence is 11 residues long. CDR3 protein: CASSEGQGQYF. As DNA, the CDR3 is TGCGCCAGCAGCGAAGGACAGGGGCAGTACTTC.

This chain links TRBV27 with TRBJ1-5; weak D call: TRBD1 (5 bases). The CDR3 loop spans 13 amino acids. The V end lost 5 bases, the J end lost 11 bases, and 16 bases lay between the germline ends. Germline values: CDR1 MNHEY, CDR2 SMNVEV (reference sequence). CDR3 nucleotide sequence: TGTGCCAGCAGTCCGATCCAGGGCGAGGCCCAGCATTTT. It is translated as CASSPIQGEAQHF.

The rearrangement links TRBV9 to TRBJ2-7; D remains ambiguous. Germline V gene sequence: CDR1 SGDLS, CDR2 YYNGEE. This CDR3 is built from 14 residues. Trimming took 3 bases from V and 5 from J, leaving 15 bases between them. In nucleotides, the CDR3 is TGTGCCAGCAGCGCCTCCCTCGGCAACAACGAGCAGTACTTC. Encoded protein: CASSASLGNNEQYF. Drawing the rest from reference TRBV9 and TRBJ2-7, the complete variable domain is DSGVTQTPKHLITATGQRVTLRCSPRSGDLSVYWYQQSLDQGLQFLIQYYNGEERAKGNILERFSAQQFPDLHSELNLSSLELGDSALYFCASSASLGNNEQYFGPGTRLTVT.

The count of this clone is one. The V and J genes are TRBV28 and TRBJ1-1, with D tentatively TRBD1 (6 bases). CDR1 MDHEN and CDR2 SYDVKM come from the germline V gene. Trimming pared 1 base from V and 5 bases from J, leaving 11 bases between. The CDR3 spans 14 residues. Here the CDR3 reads CASSLLTGRTEAFF. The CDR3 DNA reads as TGTGCCAGCAGTTTATTGACAGGTAGAACTGAAGCTTTCTTT. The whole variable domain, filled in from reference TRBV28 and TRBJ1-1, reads DVKVTQSSRYLVKRTGEKVFLECVQDMDHENMFWYRQDPGLGLRLIYFSYDVKMKEKGDIPEGYSVSREKKERFSLILESASTNQTSMYLCASSLLTGRTEAFFGQGTRLTVV.

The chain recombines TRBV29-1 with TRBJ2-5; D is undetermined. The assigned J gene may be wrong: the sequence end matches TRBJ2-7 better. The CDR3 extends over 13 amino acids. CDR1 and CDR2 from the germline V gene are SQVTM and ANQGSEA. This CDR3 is CSVGRTSSYEQYF. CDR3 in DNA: TGCAGCGTTGGACGTACGAGCTCCTACGAGCAGTACTTC.

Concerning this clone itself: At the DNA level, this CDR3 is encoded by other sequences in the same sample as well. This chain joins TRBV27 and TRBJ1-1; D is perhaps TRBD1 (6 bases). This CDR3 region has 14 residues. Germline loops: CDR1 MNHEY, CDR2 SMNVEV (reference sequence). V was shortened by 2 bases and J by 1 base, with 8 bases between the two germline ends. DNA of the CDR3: TGTGCCAGCAGTTTAACCAGGGGGAACACTGAAGCTTTCTTT. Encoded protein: CASSLTRGNTEAFF.

The CDR3, as DNA: TGTGCCAGCAGTCAGGGCTTCATGAACACTGAAGCTTTCTTT. As protein: CASSQGFMNTEAFF. The rearrangement links TRBV2 to TRBJ1-1; tentatively, D is TRBD1 (5 bases). Germline CDR1 SNHLY, CDR2 FYNNEI. The V end lost 5 bases, the J end lost 0 bases, and 10 bases lay between the germline ends. This CDR3 contains 14 residues.

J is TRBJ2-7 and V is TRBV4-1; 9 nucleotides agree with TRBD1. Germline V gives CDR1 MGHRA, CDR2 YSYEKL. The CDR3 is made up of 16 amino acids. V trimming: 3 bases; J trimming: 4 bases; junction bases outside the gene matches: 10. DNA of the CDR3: TGCGCCAGCAGCCACTCACCGGGACAGGGAGTTTACGAGCAGTACTTC. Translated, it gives CASSHSPGQGVYEQYF.

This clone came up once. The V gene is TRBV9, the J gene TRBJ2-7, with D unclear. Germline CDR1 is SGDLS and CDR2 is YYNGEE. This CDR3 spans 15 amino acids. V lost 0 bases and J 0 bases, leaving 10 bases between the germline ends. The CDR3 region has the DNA TGTGCCAGCAGCGTAGTACCGGAACCCTCCTACGAGCAGTACTTC. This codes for CASSVVPEPSYEQYF. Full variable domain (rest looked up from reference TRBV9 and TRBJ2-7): DSGVTQTPKHLITATGQRVTLRCSPRSGDLSVYWYQQSLDQGLQFLIQYYNGEERAKGNILERFSAQQFPDLHSELNLSSLELGDSALYFCASSVVPEPSYEQYFGPGTRLTVT.

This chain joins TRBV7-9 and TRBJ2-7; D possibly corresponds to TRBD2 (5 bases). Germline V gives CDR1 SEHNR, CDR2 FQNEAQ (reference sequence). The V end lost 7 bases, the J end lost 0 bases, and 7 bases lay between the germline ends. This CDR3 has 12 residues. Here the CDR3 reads CASKGSSYEQYF. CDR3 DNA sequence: TGTGCCAGCAAAGGGAGCTCCTACGAGCAGTACTTC. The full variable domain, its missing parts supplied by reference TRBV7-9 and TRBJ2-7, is DTGVSQNPRHKITKRGQNVTFRCDPISEHNRLYWYRQTLGQGPEFLTYFQNEAQLEKSRLLSDRFSAERPKGSFSTLEIQRTEQGDSAMYLCASKGSSYEQYFGPGTRLTVT.

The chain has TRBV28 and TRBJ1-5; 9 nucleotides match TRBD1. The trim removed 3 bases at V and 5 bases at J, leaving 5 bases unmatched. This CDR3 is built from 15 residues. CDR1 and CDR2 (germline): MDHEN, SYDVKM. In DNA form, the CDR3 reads TGTGCCAGCAGTTTCCGGGACAGGGTTGATCAGCCCCAGCATTTT. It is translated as CASSFRDRVDQPQHF.

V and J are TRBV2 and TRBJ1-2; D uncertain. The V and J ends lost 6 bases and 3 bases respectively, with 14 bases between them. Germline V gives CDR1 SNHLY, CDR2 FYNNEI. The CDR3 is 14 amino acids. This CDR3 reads CASRAPRADYGYTF. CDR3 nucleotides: TGTGCCAGCAGGGCCCCGCGGGCTGACTATGGCTACACCTTC.

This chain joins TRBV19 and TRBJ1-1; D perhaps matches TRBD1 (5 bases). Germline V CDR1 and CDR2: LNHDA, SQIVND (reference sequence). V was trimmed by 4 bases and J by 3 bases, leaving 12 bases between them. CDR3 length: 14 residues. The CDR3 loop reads CASSTGWVDTEAFF. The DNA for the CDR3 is TGTGCCAGTAGTACAGGGTGGGTGGACACTGAAGCTTTCTTT.

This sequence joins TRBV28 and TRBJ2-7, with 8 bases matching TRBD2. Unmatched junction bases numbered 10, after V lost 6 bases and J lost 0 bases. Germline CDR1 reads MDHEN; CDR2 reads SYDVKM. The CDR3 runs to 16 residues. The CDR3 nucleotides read TGTGCCAGCAGCCCTCTAGCGGGTATGTTCTCCTACGAGCAGTACTTC. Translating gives CASSPLAGMFSYEQYF.